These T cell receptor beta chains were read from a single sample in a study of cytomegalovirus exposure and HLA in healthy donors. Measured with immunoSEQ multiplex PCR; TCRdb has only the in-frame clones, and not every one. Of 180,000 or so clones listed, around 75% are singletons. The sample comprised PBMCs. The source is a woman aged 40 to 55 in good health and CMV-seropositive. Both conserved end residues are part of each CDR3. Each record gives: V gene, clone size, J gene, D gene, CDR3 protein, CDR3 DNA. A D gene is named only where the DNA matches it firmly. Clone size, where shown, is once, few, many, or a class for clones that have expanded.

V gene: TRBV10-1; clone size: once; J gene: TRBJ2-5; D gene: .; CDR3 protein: CAIPVYEQYF; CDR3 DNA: TGCGCCATACCCGTCTATGAGCAGTACTTC
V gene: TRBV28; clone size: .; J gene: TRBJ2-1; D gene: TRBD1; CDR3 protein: CASSSYGTGDMNEQFF; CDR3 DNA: TGTGCCAGCAGTTCGTACGGGACAGGGGATATGAATGAGCAGTTCTTC
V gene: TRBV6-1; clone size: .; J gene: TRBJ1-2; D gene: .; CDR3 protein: CASSERGGMGYTF; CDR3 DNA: TGTGCCAGCAGTGAACGAGGGGGAATGGGCTACACCTTC
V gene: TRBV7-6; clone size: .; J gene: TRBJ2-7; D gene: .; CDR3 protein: CASRLNVGQRAYEQYF; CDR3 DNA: TGTGCCAGCAGACTAAACGTAGGACAACGGGCCTACGAGCAGTACTTC
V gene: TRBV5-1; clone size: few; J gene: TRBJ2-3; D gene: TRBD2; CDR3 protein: CASSLATAGETDTQYF; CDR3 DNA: TGCGCCAGCAGCTTGGCCACAGCGGGGGAAACAGATACGCAGTATTTT
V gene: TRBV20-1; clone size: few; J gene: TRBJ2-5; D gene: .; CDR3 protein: CSASVLETQYF; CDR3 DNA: TGCAGTGCTTCCGTATTGGAGACCCAGTACTTC
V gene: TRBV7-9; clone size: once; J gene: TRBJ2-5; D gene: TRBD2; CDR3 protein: CASSLGGSAQETQYF; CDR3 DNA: TGTGCCAGCAGCTTAGGCGGGAGCGCCCAAGAGACCCAGTACTTC
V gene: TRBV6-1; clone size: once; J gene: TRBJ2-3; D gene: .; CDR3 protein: CASSDAASTSTDTQYF; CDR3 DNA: TGTGCCAGCAGTGATGCGGCCTCCACTAGCACAGATACGCAGTATTTT
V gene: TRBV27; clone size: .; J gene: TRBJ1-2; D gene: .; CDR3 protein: CASSVENGYTF; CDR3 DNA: TGTGCCAGCAGTGTAGAAAATGGCTACACCTTC
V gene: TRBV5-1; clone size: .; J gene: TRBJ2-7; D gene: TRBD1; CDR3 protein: CASSLVQGASYEQYF; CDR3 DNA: TGCGCCAGCAGCTTGGTGCAGGGGGCGTCCTACGAGCAGTACTTC
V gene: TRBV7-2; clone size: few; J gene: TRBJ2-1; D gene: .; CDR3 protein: CASQQPSSYNEQFF; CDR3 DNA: TGTGCCAGCCAACAGCCAAGCTCCTACAATGAGCAGTTCTTC
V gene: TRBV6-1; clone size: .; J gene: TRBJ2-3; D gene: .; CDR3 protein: CASSWRGVQDTQYF; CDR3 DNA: TGTGCCAGCAGTTGGAGAGGCGTCCAAGATACGCAGTATTTT
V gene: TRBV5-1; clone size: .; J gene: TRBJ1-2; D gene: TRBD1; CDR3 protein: CASSPETGSYGYTF; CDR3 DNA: TGCGCCAGCAGCCCCGAGACAGGGTCCTATGGCTACACCTTC
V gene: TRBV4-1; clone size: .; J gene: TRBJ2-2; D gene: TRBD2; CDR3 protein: CASSQGRGSFTGELFF; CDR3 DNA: TGCGCCAGCAGCCAAGGGCGCGGGAGCTTCACCGGGGAGCTGTTTTTT
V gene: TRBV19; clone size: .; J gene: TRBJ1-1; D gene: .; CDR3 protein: CASRPSGGRNTEAFF; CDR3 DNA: TGTGCCAGTAGACCCTCCGGGGGTAGGAACACTGAAGCTTTCTTT
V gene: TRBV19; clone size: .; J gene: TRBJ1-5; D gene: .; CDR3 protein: CASSVTGRGQPQHF; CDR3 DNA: TGTGCCAGTAGTGTGACAGGACGGGGTCAGCCCCAGCATTTT
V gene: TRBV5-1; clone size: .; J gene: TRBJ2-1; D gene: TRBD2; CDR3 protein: CASRLRAGDFNEQFF; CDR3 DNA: TGCGCCAGCCGGCTTAGGGCGGGAGATTTCAATGAGCAGTTCTTC
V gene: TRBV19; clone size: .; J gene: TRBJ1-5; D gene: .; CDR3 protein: CASSIGLLSGYSNQPQHF; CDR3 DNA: TGTGCCAGTAGTATAGGACTCCTATCGGGTTATAGCAATCAGCCCCAGCATTTT
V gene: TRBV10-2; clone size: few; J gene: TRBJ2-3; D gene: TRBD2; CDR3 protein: CASMGTSGTRADTQYF; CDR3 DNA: TGCGCCAGCATGGGGACTAGCGGGACTAGAGCAGATACGCAGTATTTT
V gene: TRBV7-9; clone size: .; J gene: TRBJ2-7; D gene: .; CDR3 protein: CASSLQRSSYEQYF; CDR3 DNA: TGTGCCAGCAGCTTGCAGCGGAGCTCCTACGAGCAGTACTTC
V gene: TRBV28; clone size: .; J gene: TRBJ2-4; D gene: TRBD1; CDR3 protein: CASSWTGTGNIQYF; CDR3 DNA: TGTGCCAGCAGTTGGACCGGGACAGGGAACATTCAGTACTTC
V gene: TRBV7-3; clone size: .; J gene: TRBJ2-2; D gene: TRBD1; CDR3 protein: CASSTFSGGNTGELFF; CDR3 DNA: TGTGCCAGCAGCACCTTCTCAGGGGGGAACACCGGGGAGCTGTTTTTT
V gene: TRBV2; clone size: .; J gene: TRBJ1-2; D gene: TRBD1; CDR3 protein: CASSESGQGAFGGYTF; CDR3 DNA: TGTGCCAGCAGTGAATCGGGACAGGGGGCGTTCGGGGGCTACACCTTC
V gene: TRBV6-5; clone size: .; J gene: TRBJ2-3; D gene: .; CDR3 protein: CASSSYGAGTDTQYF; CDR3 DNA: TGTGCCAGCAGTTCCTATGGGGCAGGAACAGATACGCAGTATTTT
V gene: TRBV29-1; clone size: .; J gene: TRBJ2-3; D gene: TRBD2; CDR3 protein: CSVGRTSGRRLVTDTQYF; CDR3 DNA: TGCAGCGTTGGGAGGACTAGCGGGAGAAGGCTGGTCACAGATACGCAGTATTTT
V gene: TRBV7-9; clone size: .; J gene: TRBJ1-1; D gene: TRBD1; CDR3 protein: CASSFRQGASNTEAFF; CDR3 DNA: TGTGCCAGCAGCTTTCGACAGGGGGCTTCGAACACTGAAGCTTTCTTT
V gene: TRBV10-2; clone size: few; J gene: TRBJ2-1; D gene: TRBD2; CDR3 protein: CASRQGGFRDEQFF; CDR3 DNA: TGCGCCAGCCGCCAGGGAGGGTTCCGGGATGAGCAGTTCTTC
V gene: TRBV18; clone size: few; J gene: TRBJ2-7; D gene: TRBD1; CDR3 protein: CASSTGTGKYEQYF; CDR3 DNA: TGTGCCAGCTCAACCGGGACAGGAAAGTACGAGCAGTACTTC
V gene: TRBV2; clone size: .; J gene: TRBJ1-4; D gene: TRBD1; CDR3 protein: CASSAAQGAQANEKLFF; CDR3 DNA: TGTGCCAGCAGTGCCGCACAGGGGGCGCAGGCTAATGAAAAACTGTTTTTT
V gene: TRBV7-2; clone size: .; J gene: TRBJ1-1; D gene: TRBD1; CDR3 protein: CASSLTVQGGAFF; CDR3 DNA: TGTGCCAGCAGCTTAACTGTCCAGGGGGGAGCTTTCTTT
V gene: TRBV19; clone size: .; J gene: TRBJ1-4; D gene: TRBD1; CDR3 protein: CASSLDRGREKLFF; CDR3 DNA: TGTGCCAGTAGTCTCGACAGGGGGAGAGAAAAACTGTTTTTT
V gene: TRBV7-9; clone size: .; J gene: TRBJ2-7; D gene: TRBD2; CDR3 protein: CSSTRINKRDRYEQYF; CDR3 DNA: TGTTCCAGCACCCGAATTAATAAGCGGGATAGATACGAGCAGTACTTC
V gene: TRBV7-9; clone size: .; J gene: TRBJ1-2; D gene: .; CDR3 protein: CSSSLGGYGYTF; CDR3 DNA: TGTTCCAGCAGCTTGGGGGGCTATGGCTACACCTTC
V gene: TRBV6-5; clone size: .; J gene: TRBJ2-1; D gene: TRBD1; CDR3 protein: CASAEDRAKGNEQFF; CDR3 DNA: TGTGCCAGCGCAGAGGACAGGGCAAAGGGGAATGAGCAGTTCTTC
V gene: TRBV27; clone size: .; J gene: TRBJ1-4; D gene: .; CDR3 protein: CASSLVGLGEKLFF; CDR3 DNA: TGTGCCAGCAGTTTGGTGGGACTTGGTGAAAAACTGTTTTTT
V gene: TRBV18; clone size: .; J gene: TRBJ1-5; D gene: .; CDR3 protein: CASSPDRLNQPQHF; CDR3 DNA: TGTGCCAGCTCACCCGACAGGCTCAATCAGCCCCAGCATTTT
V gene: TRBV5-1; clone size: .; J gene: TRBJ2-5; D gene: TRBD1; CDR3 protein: CASSLAATGETQYF; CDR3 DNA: TGCGCCAGCAGCTTGGCCGCGACAGGGGAGACCCAGTACTTC
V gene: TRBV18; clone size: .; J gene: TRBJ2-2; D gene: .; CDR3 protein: CASSQQNTGELFF; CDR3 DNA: TGTGCCAGCTCACAACAAAACACCGGGGAGCTGTTTTTT
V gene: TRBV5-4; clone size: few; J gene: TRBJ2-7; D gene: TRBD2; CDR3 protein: CASSIETSRGEQYF; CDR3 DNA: TGTGCCAGCAGCATAGAGACTAGCCGGGGCGAGCAGTACTTC
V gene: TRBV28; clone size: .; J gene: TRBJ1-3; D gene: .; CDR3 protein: CASRPLGGNTIYF; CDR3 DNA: TGTGCCAGCAGACCACTAGGAGGAAACACCATATATTTT
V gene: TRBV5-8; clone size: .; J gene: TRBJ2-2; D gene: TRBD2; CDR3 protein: CASSPGLALDTGELFF; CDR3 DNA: TGTGCCAGCAGCCCGGGACTAGCGTTGGACACCGGGGAGCTGTTTTTT
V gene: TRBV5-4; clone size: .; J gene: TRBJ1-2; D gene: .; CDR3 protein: CASSLAGGMELYGYTF; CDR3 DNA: TGTGCCAGCAGCTTGGCCGGGGGGATGGAACTCTATGGCTACACCTTC
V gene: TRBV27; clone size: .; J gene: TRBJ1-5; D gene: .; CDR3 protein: CASSRQASQPQHF; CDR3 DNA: TGTGCCAGCAGCCGACAGGCTAGTCAGCCCCAGCATTTT
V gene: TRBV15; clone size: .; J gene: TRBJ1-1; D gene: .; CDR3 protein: CATSRGQQGRGTEAFF; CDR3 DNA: TGTGCCACCAGCAGAGGACAACAGGGAAGGGGCACTGAAGCTTTCTTT
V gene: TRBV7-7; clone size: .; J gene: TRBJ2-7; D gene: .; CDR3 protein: CASSLGRGRSYEQYF; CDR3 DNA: TGTGCTAGCAGCTTAGGCAGGGGTAGGTCCTACGAGCAGTACTTC
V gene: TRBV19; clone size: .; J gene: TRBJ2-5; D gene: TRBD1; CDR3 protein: CASRLTGTGKETQYF; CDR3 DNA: TGTGCCAGTAGACTGACCGGGACAGGGAAAGAGACCCAGTACTTC
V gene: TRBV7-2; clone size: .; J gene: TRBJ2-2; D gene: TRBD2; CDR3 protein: CASSLVGSGRGASGELFF; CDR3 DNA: TGTGCCAGCAGCTTAGTTGGTAGCGGGAGAGGGGCATCCGGGGAGCTGTTTTTT
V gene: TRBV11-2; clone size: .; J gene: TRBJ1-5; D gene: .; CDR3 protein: CASSLSGYEPQHF; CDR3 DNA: TGTGCCAGCAGCTTATCAGGGTACGAGCCCCAGCATTTT
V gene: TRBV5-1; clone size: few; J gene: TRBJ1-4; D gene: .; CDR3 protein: CASSARQRGDEKLFF; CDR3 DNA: TGCGCCAGCAGCGCCCGACAGCGAGGCGATGAAAAACTGTTTTTT
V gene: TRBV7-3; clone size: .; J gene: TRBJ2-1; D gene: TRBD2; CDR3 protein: CASSLGLAGIYNEQFF; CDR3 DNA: TGTGCCAGCAGCTTAGGACTAGCGGGAATATACAATGAGCAGTTCTTC
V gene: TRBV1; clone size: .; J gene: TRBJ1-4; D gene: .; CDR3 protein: CTSSQDRGEGDEKLFF; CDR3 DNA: TGCACCAGCAGCCAAGATCGGGGGGAGGGGGATGAAAAACTGTTTTTT
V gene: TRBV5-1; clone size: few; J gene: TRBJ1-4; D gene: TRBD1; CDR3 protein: CASSPGTGITTNEKLFF; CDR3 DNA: TGCGCCAGCAGCCCCGGGACAGGGATTACAACTAATGAAAAACTGTTTTTT
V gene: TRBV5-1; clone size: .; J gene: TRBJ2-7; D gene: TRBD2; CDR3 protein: CASRLLAGAHEQYF; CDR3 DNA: TGCGCCAGCAGACTTCTAGCGGGAGCTCACGAGCAGTACTTC
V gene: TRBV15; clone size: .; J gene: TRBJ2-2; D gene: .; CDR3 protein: CAISLRGTGELFF; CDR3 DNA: TGTGCCATTTCACTCCGCGGCACCGGGGAGCTGTTTTTT
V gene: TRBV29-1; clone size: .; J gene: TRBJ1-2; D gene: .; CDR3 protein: CSVVSVPPLYGYTF; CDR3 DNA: TGCAGCGTTGTTTCAGTTCCCCCTCTCTATGGCTACACCTTC
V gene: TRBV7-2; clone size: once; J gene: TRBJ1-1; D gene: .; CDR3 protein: CASSLSYRDTEAFF; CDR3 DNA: TGTGCCAGCAGCTTATCGTATCGGGACACTGAAGCTTTCTTT
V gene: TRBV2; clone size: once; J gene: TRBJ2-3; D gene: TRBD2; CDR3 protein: CASSWTSSTDTQYF; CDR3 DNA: TGTGCCAGCAGTTGGACTAGTAGTACAGATACGCAGTATTTT
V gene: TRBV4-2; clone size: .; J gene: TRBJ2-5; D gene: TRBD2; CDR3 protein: CASSQAGTSKETQYF; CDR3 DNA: TGTGCCAGCAGCCAAGCCGGGACTAGCAAAGAGACCCAGTACTTC
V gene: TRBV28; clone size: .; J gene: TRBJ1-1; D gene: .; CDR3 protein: CASTVQTVMNTEAFF; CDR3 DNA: TGTGCCAGCACCGTCCAAACAGTTATGAACACTGAAGCTTTCTTT